The present TCR beta chain was sequenced within a study of lung T cells in sarcoidosis with Löfgren's syndrome. TCRdb re-called the reads through MiXCR, storing one row per CDR3 protein. The sample consists of tens of thousands of distinct CDR3 sequences, 21% of them appearing once. This clonotype has just a few counts. Trimming cost V 2 bases and J 2 bases, with 9 bases left between them. In germline, CDR1 is LGHDT, CDR2 YNNKEL (reference sequence). The CDR3 runs 14 residues. The chain is built from TRBV3-1 and TRBJ1-2; the D gene is possibly TRBD1 (5 bases). Sample: CD4+ T cells from PBMCs. This TCR was recovered from a human donor with sarcoidosis (Löfgren's syndrome or another form), or a control subject (not recorded which). The CDR3 protein is CASSQQTVNYGYTF. The CDR3 region has the DNA TGTGCCAGCAGCCAACAGACAGTCAACTATGGCTACACCTTC.